Listed below are T cell receptor beta chains from one sample, sequenced in a study of response to subunit inactivated influenza vaccine. Using its own MiXCR run on the RT-PCR reads, TCRdb lists one record per CDR3 protein. The sample consists of around 530,000 distinct CDR3 sequences, approximately 10% of them appearing once. The sequencing here drew on PBMCs from blood, taken on the day of vaccination. The receptors originated from a man aged 50-60 years who received an inactivated influenza vaccine. Each CDR3 is given with its conserved first and last residue. Fields, in order: CDR3 protein, CDR3 DNA, V gene, J gene, clone size, D gene. The D gene is left open where the match is weak. Clone size, where shown, is once, few, many, or a class for clones that have expanded.

CDR3aa: CASSPGQPFFDEQFF; CDR3nt: TGTGCCAGCAGCCCGGGACAGCCATTTTTCGATGAGCAGTTCTTC; v_gene: TRBV14; j_gene: TRBJ2-1; abundance: NA; d_gene: TRBD1
CDR3aa: CASSPSSLNNEQFF; CDR3nt: TGCGCCAGCAGCCCTTCCTCGCTAAACAATGAGCAGTTCTTC; v_gene: TRBV5-1; j_gene: TRBJ2-1; abundance: many; d_gene: NA
CDR3aa: CASSRLGIQYF; CDR3nt: TGTGCCAGCAGCCGGCTAGGGATTCAGTACTTC; v_gene: TRBV6-2/TRBV6-3; j_gene: TRBJ2-4; abundance: few; d_gene: NA
CDR3aa: CASSYSSGTSYNEQFF; CDR3nt: TGTGCCAGCAGCTACTCTAGCGGAACCTCCTACAATGAGCAGTTCTTC; v_gene: TRBV7-8; j_gene: TRBJ2-1; abundance: NA; d_gene: TRBD2
CDR3aa: CAISGQSNEQFF; CDR3nt: TGTGCCATCAGTGGACAGAGCAATGAGCAGTTCTTC; v_gene: TRBV10-3; j_gene: TRBJ2-1; abundance: NA; d_gene: NA
CDR3aa: CASSKGAIGELFF; CDR3nt: TGTGCCAGCAGCAAGGGGGCTATCGGGGAGCTGTTTTTT; v_gene: TRBV7-2; j_gene: TRBJ2-2; abundance: NA; d_gene: TRBD1
CDR3aa: CASSQPRQGDYNSPLHF; CDR3nt: TGTGCCAGCAGCCAACCGCGACAGGGCGATTATAATTCACCCCTCCACTTT; v_gene: TRBV7-9; j_gene: TRBJ1-6; abundance: few; d_gene: TRBD1
CDR3aa: CSASAGTRSVSEQYF; CDR3nt: TGCAGTGCTAGTGCGGGGACACGCTCCGTCAGCGAGCAGTACTTC; v_gene: TRBV20-1; j_gene: TRBJ2-7; abundance: NA; d_gene: NA
CDR3aa: CASSLRGKGHFF; CDR3nt: TGCGCCAGCAGTTTAAGGGGGAAAGGACATTTCTTC; v_gene: TRBV4-1; j_gene: TRBJ2-1; abundance: NA; d_gene: NA
CDR3aa: CASSLGTGAYQPQHF; CDR3nt: TGTGCCAGCAGCCTGGGGACAGGGGCTTATCAGCCCCAGCATTTT; v_gene: TRBV3-1; j_gene: TRBJ1-5; abundance: many; d_gene: TRBD1
CDR3aa: CASSLGGGLIYNEQFF; CDR3nt: TGTGCCAGCAGTTTGGGGGGGGGGCTGATCTACAATGAGCAGTTCTTC; v_gene: TRBV6-2/TRBV6-3; j_gene: TRBJ2-1; abundance: many; d_gene: NA
CDR3aa: CASGRQGSGANVLTF; CDR3nt: TGTGCCAGCGGACGACAGGGCTCGGGGGCCAACGTCCTGACTTTC; v_gene: TRBV5-5; j_gene: TRBJ2-6; abundance: many; d_gene: TRBD1
CDR3aa: CSVATRLNNEQFF; CDR3nt: TGCAGCGTCGCTACGCGATTGAACAATGAGCAGTTCTTC; v_gene: TRBV29-1; j_gene: TRBJ2-1; abundance: many; d_gene: NA
CDR3aa: CASSLLGRNEQFF; CDR3nt: TGTGCCAGCAGCTTGCTAGGTCGGAATGAGCAGTTCTTC; v_gene: TRBV11-3; j_gene: TRBJ2-1; abundance: few; d_gene: NA
CDR3aa: CASSSSQGKYGYTF; CDR3nt: TGTGCCAGCAGCTCGTCACAGGGAAAATATGGCTACACCTTC; v_gene: TRBV7-2; j_gene: TRBJ1-2; abundance: NA; d_gene: NA
CDR3aa: CSASDGGGNQPQHF; CDR3nt: TGCAGTGCTTCCGACGGAGGGGGCAATCAGCCCCAGCATTTT; v_gene: TRBV20-1; j_gene: TRBJ1-5; abundance: few; d_gene: NA
CDR3aa: CASSQGSVRILNTGELFF; CDR3nt: TGTGCCAGCAGCCAAGGAAGCGTACGAATTCTGAACACCGGGGAGCTGTTTTTT; v_gene: TRBV3-1; j_gene: TRBJ2-2; abundance: many; d_gene: NA
CDR3aa: CASSLAGRYQPQHF; CDR3nt: TGTGCCAGCAGCTTAGCCGGCAGATATCAGCCCCAGCATTTT; v_gene: TRBV7-9; j_gene: TRBJ1-5; abundance: NA; d_gene: NA
CDR3aa: CASSELGPKQYF; CDR3nt: TGTGCCAGCAGTGAATTGGGACCCAAGCAGTATTTT; v_gene: TRBV2; j_gene: TRBJ2-3; abundance: NA; d_gene: NA
CDR3aa: CASSRYGTSGGTQYF; CDR3nt: TGTGCCAGCAGCAGATACGGGACTAGCGGGGGGACCCAGTACTTC; v_gene: TRBV7-8; j_gene: TRBJ2-5; abundance: NA; d_gene: TRBD2
CDR3aa: CATNTRGLDAETQYF; CDR3nt: TGTGCCACCAACACGAGGGGACTAGATGCGGAGACCCAGTACTTC; v_gene: TRBV11-2; j_gene: TRBJ2-5; abundance: many; d_gene: TRBD2
CDR3aa: CASINSEKAFF; CDR3nt: TGTGCCAGCATTAATTCGGAGAAAGCTTTCTTT; v_gene: TRBV6-5; j_gene: TRBJ1-1; abundance: NA; d_gene: NA
CDR3aa: CASSQDPGTSGSQETQYF; CDR3nt: TGCGCCAGCAGCCAAGACCCTGGGACTAGCGGGAGTCAGGAGACCCAGTACTTC; v_gene: TRBV4-3; j_gene: TRBJ2-5; abundance: NA; d_gene: TRBD2
CDR3aa: CASSQIPGTYEQYF; CDR3nt: TGTGCCAGCAGCCAAATCCCGGGTACCTACGAGCAGTACTTC; v_gene: TRBV4-2; j_gene: TRBJ2-7; abundance: NA; d_gene: NA
CDR3aa: CASSLSGAPGYTF; CDR3nt: TGTGCCAGCAGTTTATCGGGCGCACCTGGCTACACCTTC; v_gene: TRBV12-3/TRBV12-4; j_gene: TRBJ1-2; abundance: few; d_gene: NA
CDR3aa: CSGAMANEKLFF; CDR3nt: TGCAGCGGGGCGATGGCTAATGAAAAACTGTTTTTT; v_gene: TRBV29-1; j_gene: TRBJ1-4; abundance: NA; d_gene: NA
CDR3aa: CASSVGRVGSGELFF; CDR3nt: TGTGCCAGCAGCGTAGGTCGGGTGGGATCCGGGGAGCTGTTTTTT; v_gene: TRBV9; j_gene: TRBJ2-2; abundance: many; d_gene: NA